The rows below give T cell receptor beta chains drawn from one sample of a study of PD-1 blockade in classical Hodgkin lymphoma. Here immunoSEQ multiplex PCR was the method, and the copy in TCRdb shows in-frame clones only, minus some. The table records some 31,000 clones, 85% to 95% of them present only once. The sequencing input was peripheral blood mononuclear cells (PBMCs). These TCRs come from a human donor with classical Hodgkin lymphoma. Both conserved end residues are part of each CDR3. The order of the fields is clone size, V gene, D gene, J gene, CDR3 DNA, CDR3 protein. The D gene is left open where the match is weak. For some rows the clone size is stated as once, few or many, or as a class when expanded; others skip it.

>-|TRBV7-8|-|TRBJ1-3
TGTGCCAGCAGCCCAAAAGGGATACAGGCCGGAAACACCATATATTTT
CASSPKGIQAGNTIYF
>-|TRBV2|TRBD2|TRBJ2-7
TGTGCCATCACTAGCGGGAGATATTACGAGCAGTACTTC
CAITSGRYYEQYF
>-|TRBV9|TRBD1|TRBJ1-1
TGTGCCAGCAGCAGGGAGGGGGACAGCCGCCGAGCTTTCTTT
CASSREGDSRRAFF
>-|TRBV7-2|-|TRBJ2-7
TGTGCCAGCAGCGCCCGTTTCAACTACGAGCAGTACTTC
CASSARFNYEQYF
>-|TRBV5-6|-|TRBJ1-2
TGTGCCAGCAGCTTGTTCCGGGGGCAGGGCTACACCTTC
CASSLFRGQGYTF
>-|TRBV4-1|-|TRBJ2-7
TGCGCCAGCAGCCAAGCTGGGAGCGGAGGGTACTACGAGCAGTACTTC
CASSQAGSGGYYEQYF
>-|TRBV19|TRBD1|TRBJ1-4
TGTGCCAGTAGTATCGACAGGGTAGTCACTAATGAAAAACTGTTTTTT
CASSIDRVVTNEKLFF
>-|TRBV5-1|-|TRBJ2-1
TGCGCCAGCAGCTTATTACAGGATTACAATGAGCAGTTCTTC
CASSLLQDYNEQFF
>once|TRBV7-9|-|TRBJ1-1
TGTGCCAGCAGCTACCAATCCCTCGGGGGTCTCATGAACACTGAAGCTTTCTTT
CASSYQSLGGLMNTEAFF
>-|TRBV7-9|-|TRBJ2-4
TGTGCCAGCAGTTTAGGGACCGACAGCACTCTAGCCAAAAACATTCAGTACTTC
CASSLGTDSTLAKNIQYF
>-|TRBV4-1|TRBD2|TRBJ2-1
TGCGCCAGCAGCCAAGTGGGCCCCCCACTAGCGGGACTTAATGAGCAGTTCTTC
CASSQVGPPLAGLNEQFF
>-|TRBV9|TRBD2|TRBJ2-5
TGTGCCAGCAGCGCTGGGACTAGCGGGGGCTGGGAGACCCAGTACTTC
CASSAGTSGGWETQYF
>-|TRBV14|-|TRBJ1-2
TGTGCCAGCAGCCAAGACTCCTCAGGGTGGGCCGGTGGCTACACCTTC
CASSQDSSGWAGGYTF
>once|TRBV5-6|TRBD1|TRBJ1-5
TGTGCCAGCAGCCCCGGGACAGGTAACCAGCCCCAGCATTTT
CASSPGTGNQPQHF
>-|TRBV28|-|TRBJ1-1
TGTGCCAGCAGTTCCTTAGCTCGGGAGGGCGGGATGAACACTGAAGCTTTCTTT
CASSSLAREGGMNTEAFF